This TCR beta chain is drawn from a study of shared clonotypes between healthy human individuals. The authors split each subset's genomic DNA evenly across several immunoSEQ plates. TCRdb keeps only in-frame clones here, not all; method: immunoSEQ multiplex PCR. The table includes 980,000 or so clones, around three quarters detected once. This CDR3 is built from 16 residues. The ends were cut back, 2 bases at V and 3 bases at J, with 13 bases in the middle. Germline V gene data show CDR1 as MNHEY and CDR2 as SMNVEV (reference sequence). The V gene is TRBV27, the J gene TRBJ2-2, with D possibly being TRBD1 (5 bases). Sequencing was done on a sample of memory CD4+ T cells sorted from blood. Subset given: CD45RA-negative fraction. The receptor's source is a man aged 18 to 29 in good health. The CDR3 nucleotides read TGTGCCAGCAGTTTACAACCCGACAGTTACACCGGGGAGCTGTTTTTT. It codes for CASSLQPDSYTGELFF.